A selection of T cell receptor beta chains follows, all from one sample in a study of blood T cell repertoires in COVID-19. Profiled with immunoSEQ multiplex PCR; TCRdb holds only in-frame clones, not every one. Of fewer than 450,000 clones in the sample, 88% are singletons; the top ten hold about 1.1%. Sequencing was performed on PBMCs or T cells enriched from blood (not recorded which). The source is a woman under 30 who had recovered from COVID-19. The CDR3 runs from the conserved cysteine through the conserved F or W. Each record gives: D gene, J gene, clone size, V gene, CDR3 protein. D genes are given only for firm matches. For some rows the clone size is stated as once, few or many, or as a class when expanded; others skip it.

D: -; J: TRBJ2-2; size: -; V: TRBV3-1/TRBV3-2; CDR3: CASSQDAGVNTGELFF
D: TRBD1; J: TRBJ1-2; size: few; V: TRBV30; CDR3: CAWTVAKLRGTGNGYTF
D: TRBD2; J: TRBJ2-1; size: -; V: TRBV7-2; CDR3: CASSLNGAGGMYEQFF
D: -; J: TRBJ1-3; size: -; V: TRBV7-2; CDR3: CASSPVGHPSGNTIYF
D: -; J: TRBJ1-2; size: -; V: TRBV19; CDR3: CASSPMGAYYGYTF
D: -; J: TRBJ1-2; size: -; V: TRBV4-3; CDR3: CASSQSQGSHYGYTF
D: -; J: TRBJ1-5; size: -; V: TRBV15; CDR3: CATSRDGRNNQPQHF
D: TRBD2; J: TRBJ2-3; size: -; V: TRBV10-3; CDR3: CAYGLAGGMGDTQYF
D: TRBD1; J: TRBJ1-6; size: -; V: TRBV19; CDR3: CASSIAGTVNSPLHF
D: TRBD1; J: TRBJ1-6; size: -; V: TRBV9; CDR3: CASSVGGGKNNSPLHF
D: -; J: TRBJ1-5; size: -; V: TRBV30; CDR3: CAWTQQGAQPQHF
D: -; J: TRBJ2-7; size: -; V: TRBV7-2; CDR3: CASSLAEVGPYEQYF
D: TRBD1; J: TRBJ1-1; size: few; V: TRBV3-1/TRBV3-2; CDR3: CASSQDRGRTEAFF
D: TRBD1; J: TRBJ1-5; size: -; V: TRBV6-6; CDR3: CASRARTGLSNQPQHF
D: TRBD1; J: TRBJ2-1; size: few; V: TRBV29-1; CDR3: CSVDQGANSYNEQFF
D: -; J: TRBJ2-1; size: -; V: TRBV5-1; CDR3: CASSLGGEQFF
D: TRBD2; J: TRBJ2-7; size: few; V: TRBV11-2; CDR3: CASSSRTSGRYEQYF